This is a list of T cell receptor beta chains from one sample in a study of CD8+ T cells in alopecia areata. Method: immunoSEQ multiplex PCR; TCRdb's copy keeps in-frame clones and lacks some. The data contain a few hundred thousand clones, 30% to 40% of them singletons. The sequencing here drew on CD4+ T cells sorted from blood, taken at approximately week 34, from a patient treated with tofacitinib. The receptors stem from a human donor with alopecia areata. CDR3s include the opening cysteine and the closing phenylalanine or tryptophan. A D gene is named only where the DNA matches it firmly. The size field is filled for only some rows; it gives once, few, many or a size class.

D: -
V: TRBV7-6
size: few
J: TRBJ2-3
CDR3: CASSLEGDTQYF
DNA: TGTGCCAGCAGCTTAGAGGGCGATACGCAGTATTTT

D: -
V: TRBV7-3
size: -
J: TRBJ2-5
CDR3: CASSLTPGPQETQYF
DNA: TGTGCCAGCAGTCTAACGCCGGGGCCGCAAGAGACCCAGTACTTC

D: -
V: TRBV6-1
size: -
J: TRBJ1-6
CDR3: CASTGRNSPLHF
DNA: TGTGCCAGCACGGGGCGTAATTCACCCCTCCACTTT

D: -
V: TRBV25-1
size: few
J: TRBJ1-3
CDR3: CASSEKGAFRSGNTIYF
DNA: TGTGCCAGCAGTGAAAAAGGGGCCTTTCGCTCTGGAAACACCATATATTTT

D: TRBD1
V: TRBV11-2
size: few
J: TRBJ1-1
CDR3: CASSQGNRAGGTEAFF
DNA: TGTGCCAGCAGCCAGGGGAATCGGGCAGGGGGCACTGAAGCTTTCTTT

D: TRBD1
V: TRBV11-2
size: -
J: TRBJ1-6
CDR3: CASSSPGQGPPLHF
DNA: TGTGCCAGCAGCTCGCCGGGACAGGGACCACCCCTCCACTTT

D: TRBD1
V: TRBV5-6
size: -
J: TRBJ2-7
CDR3: CASSRTGGSVYEQYF
DNA: TGTGCCAGCAGCAGGACAGGGGGTTCTGTCTACGAGCAGTACTTC

D: -
V: TRBV7-2
size: -
J: TRBJ2-1
CDR3: CASGASKGAYNEQFF
DNA: TGTGCCAGCGGGGCTAGCAAAGGGGCCTACAATGAGCAGTTCTTC

D: -
V: TRBV11-2
size: many
J: TRBJ2-6
CDR3: CASSPGRGRSSGANVLTF
DNA: TGTGCCAGCAGCCCCGGCCGGGGTAGGAGCTCTGGGGCCAACGTCCTGACTTTC

D: TRBD1
V: TRBV7-9
size: -
J: TRBJ1-2
CDR3: CASSRAGQAANYGCTF
DNA: TGTGCCAGCAGCCGCGCAGGACAGGCAGCTAACTATGGCTGCACCTTC

D: -
V: TRBV4-2
size: few
J: TRBJ2-1
CDR3: CASSQEFTGASYNEQFF
DNA: TGTGCCAGCAGCCAAGAGTTCACGGGAGCGTCCTACAATGAGCAGTTCTTC

D: TRBD1
V: TRBV5-1
size: -
J: TRBJ1-2
CDR3: CASSYDGTDIYGYTF
DNA: TGCGCCAGCAGCTACGACGGGACAGATATTTATGGCTACACCTTC

D: -
V: TRBV19
size: -
J: TRBJ1-5
CDR3: CASSMGGSQPQHF
DNA: TGTGCCAGTAGTATGGGTGGGAGTCAGCCCCAGCATTTT

D: TRBD2
V: TRBV11-2
size: -
J: TRBJ2-3
CDR3: CASSFGLAGDTQYF
DNA: TGTGCCAGCAGCTTTGGGCTAGCGGGGGATACGCAGTATTTT

D: -
V: TRBV6-6
size: -
J: TRBJ2-3
CDR3: CASSGGVSTDTQYF
DNA: TGTGCCAGCAGTGGCGGGGTTAGCACAGATACGCAGTATTTT